Below are 13 T cell receptor beta chains sequenced from a single sample in a study of CD8 T cells in Susac syndrome. When the RNA was reverse transcribed, random hexamers were used with an input of about 0.5 to 1 ug. From the immunoSEQ multiplex PCR reads, TCRdb called clonotypes with MiXCR, one entry per CDR3 protein. The sample lists over 150,000 distinct CDR3 sequences, more than 90% seen once, with approximately 0.097% in the top ten. Sample: CD4+ T cells from PBMCs. The receptors derive from a human donor with multiple sclerosis.

V is TRBV2 and J is TRBJ1-5; no clear D. The V end lost 2 bases, the J end lost 4 bases, and 3 bases lay between the germline ends. The CDR3 is 12 amino acids. The germline V gene has CDR1 SNHLY and CDR2 FYNNEI. In DNA form, the CDR3 reads TGTGCCAGCAGTGAAACTAATCAGCCCCAGCATTTT. This encodes CASSETNQPQHF.

V usage is TRBV3-1 and J usage is TRBJ1-1; no clear D gene. The V gene lost 4 bases and the J gene lost 11 bases, with 14 bases spanning the gap. The CDR3 sequence is 12 residues long. Germline V gene lookup returns CDR1 LGHDT and CDR2 YNNKEL (reference sequence). The CDR3 DNA sequence: TGTGCCAGCAGCCGAGGACCGATTGAGGCTTTCTTT. Its protein product is CASSRGPIEAFF.

The gene calls are TRBV25-1 and TRBJ2-7; 8 positions match TRBD1. V lost 9 bases, J lost 1 base, and 8 bases stayed unmatched. This CDR3 has 14 amino acids. Germline V gene lookup returns CDR1 MGHDK and CDR2 SYGVNS. The CDR3 loop is CASGGQGASYEQYF. The CDR3 DNA is TGTGCCAGTGGAGGACAGGGAGCATCCTACGAGCAGTACTTC.

This clonotype was counted once. The CDR3 here is CASSSDSRGYTF. The CDR3 region has the DNA TGTGCCAGCAGTTCAGACAGTCGGGGCTACACCTTC. The genes are TRBV2 and TRBJ1-2, with D maybe TRBD1 (5 bases). CDR1 is SNHLY and CDR2 is FYNNEI in the germline V gene. The CDR3 covers 12 residues. The V end was cut by 5 bases, the J end by 8 bases, with 12 bases between. The variable domain in full, with the rest retrieved from reference TRBV2 and TRBJ1-2, is EPEVTQTPSHQVTQMGQEVILRCVPISNHLYFYWYRQILGQKVEFLVSFYNNEISEKSEIFDDQFSVERPDGSNFTLKIRSTKLEDSAMYFCASSSDSRGYTFGSGTRLTVV.

This clonotype was detected once. This chain connects TRBV19 to TRBJ2-1; D tentatively reads TRBD1 or TRBD2 (5 bases each). Trimming pared 7 bases from V and 0 bases from J, leaving 10 bases between. Looked up from germline, CDR1 is LNHDA and CDR2 is SQIVND (reference sequence). The CDR3 is 14 amino acids. CDR3 DNA sequence: TGTGCCAGTAAGGCAGGGAGCTCCTACAATGAGCAGTTCTTC. Translated: CASKAGSSYNEQFF.

The V call is TRBV29-1, the J call TRBJ2-2; perhaps TRBD1 as D (7 bases). The germline V gene encodes CDR1 SQVTM and CDR2 ANQGSEA. This CDR3 has 14 residues. Trimming cost V 6 bases and J 0 bases, with 11 bases left between them. CDR3 amino acids: CSVEGQTNTGELFF. CDR3 DNA: TGCAGCGTGGAGGGACAGACGAACACCGGGGAGCTGTTTTTT.

The chain employs TRBV30 and TRBJ2-7, with unresolved D. Between the trimmed V and J ends, which lost 1 base and 6 bases, there was a span of 10 bases. CDR1 and CDR2 (germline): GTSNPN, SVGIG (reference sequence). This CDR3 region has 12 residues. Here the CDR3 reads CAWSETIREQYF. As DNA, the CDR3 is TGTGCCTGGAGTGAAACTATACGCGAGCAGTACTTC.

The V call is TRBV14, the J call TRBJ2-2, with D perhaps assigned TRBD1 or TRBD2 (5 bases each). CDR3 size: 18 residues. V was pared by 0 bases and J by 0 bases, with 14 bases between. Germline V gene data show CDR1 as SGHDN and CDR2 as FVKESK. This chain's CDR3 is CASSQDFGTASNTGELFF. As DNA, the CDR3 is TGTGCCAGCAGCCAAGACTTTGGGACGGCATCGAACACCGGGGAGCTGTTTTTT. Based on the CDR3 plus reference TRBV14 and TRBJ2-2, the full variable domain is EAGVTQFPSHSVIEKGQTVTLRCDPISGHDNLYWYRRVMGKEIKFLLHFVKESKQDESGMPNNRFLAERTGGTYSTLKVQPAELEDSGVYFCASSQDFGTASNTGELFFGEGSRLTVL.

The rearrangement links TRBV5-4 to TRBJ2-2; weak D call: TRBD2 (6 bases). V shed 0 bases and J shed 1 base, with 10 bases lying between them. The CDR3 spans 16 residues. Germline CDR1 and CDR2: SGHNT and YYREEE (reference sequence). The CDR3 loop reads CASSLVGGLNTGELFF. CDR3 nucleotide sequence: TGTGCCAGCAGCTTGGTCGGGGGTTTGAACACCGGGGAGCTGTTTTTT. Combining the CDR3 with reference TRBV5-4 and TRBJ2-2 gives the whole variable domain ETGVTQSPTHLIKTRGQQVTLRCSSQSGHNTVSWYQQALGQGPQFIFQYYREEENGRGNFPPRFSGLQFPNYSSELNVNALELDDSALYLCASSLVGGLNTGELFFGEGSRLTVL.

V gene TRBV30 combines with J gene TRBJ1-5, with 7 positions matching TRBD1. Trimming took 0 bases from V and 3 from J; bases not matched to a gene: 5. The length of the CDR3 is 15 residues. Germline V gene lookup returns CDR1 GTSNPN and CDR2 SVGIG (reference sequence). The CDR3 here is CAWSVLGTVNQPQHF. CDR3 bases: TGTGCCTGGAGTGTACTAGGGACAGTCAATCAGCCCCAGCATTTT.

The chain employs TRBV20-1 and TRBJ2-1, with TRBD1 identical over 7 bases. Germline loops: CDR1 DFQATT, CDR2 SNEGSKA (reference sequence). This CDR3 has 15 amino acids. The J segment lost 4 bases and the V segment lost 6 bases, leaving 12 bases of the junction unmatched. CDR3 in DNA: TGCAGTGCCCCAATCAACAGGGGAGATTACAATGAGCAGTTCTTC. Its translation is CSAPINRGDYNEQFF.

This clonotype was seen once. The V gene is TRBV27, the J gene TRBJ2-1; TRBD2 is a possible D gene (6 bases). Germline V gene sequence: CDR1 MNHEY, CDR2 SMNVEV (reference sequence). Between the trimmed V and J ends, which lost 8 bases and 9 bases, there was a span of 17 bases. This CDR3 spans 13 amino acids. CDR3 amino acids: CASQDGGRSEQFF. The DNA for the CDR3 is TGTGCCAGCCAGGACGGGGGTAGAAGTGAGCAGTTCTTC.

V is TRBV29-1 and J is TRBJ2-5, with a tentative D call TRBD1 (6 bases). Germline lookup yields CDR1 SQVTM and CDR2 ANQGSEA. This CDR3 region has 14 residues. Deletions cut 7 bases from V and 5 bases from J, with 20 bases between. CDR3 protein: CSAHGWVGAETQYF. CDR3 in DNA: TGCAGCGCCCATGGATGGGTGGGGGCGGAGACCCAGTACTTC.